This T cell receptor (beta chain) originates from a study of blood T cells in healthy people across ages. Only a few counts were recorded for this clonotype. The CDR3 length is 12 residues. From germline, CDR1 is MNHNS and CDR2 SASEGT. V was trimmed by 3 bases and J by 4 bases, leaving 4 bases between them. A sample-barcoded 5' primer and a J-beta primer mix were used in a second PCR of roughly 6 to 11 cycles. Each CDR3 protein is one row after TCRdb ran MiXCR on the 5' RACE reads. This sample has roughly 640,000 distinct CDR3 sequences, with approximately 30% found just once. The TCR was taken from a woman of 80 years or more in good health. The genes are TRBV6-1 and TRBJ1-5; the D is unclear. Input material: blood. The CDR3: CASSEGNQPQHF. Here the CDR3 DNA reads TGTGCCAGCAGTGAGGGGAATCAGCCCCAGCATTTT.